This T cell receptor beta chain was observed in a study of blood T cell repertoires in COVID-19 (dated by TCRdb to 2018 to 2020). Regarding the study in general: Collaborator samples came from the United States, Italy and Spain and covered acute and convalescent phases of COVID-19. The prospective study material was composed of cDNA or gDNA derived from T cells, B-cell-depleted T cells, or PBMCs. The dataset comprised deeply sampled blood TCRbeta repertoires from subjects exposed to, actively infected with, or recovered from COVID-19. The repertoires were released in a freely available public database meant as a resource for research on the immune response to SARS-CoV-2. Samples came from the ongoing ImmuneRACE study (first 160 participants) plus 1,254 subjects from 6 global collaborators. Nearly every sample came with metadata listing a de-identified subject ID, COVID-19 status, age in years and sex. HLA class I and class II types, where available, came from metadata supplied by the sample provider rather than from assay-based typing.

With respect to this clone: The antigen it binds to is not known. Per-nucleotide qualities are absent, and no much larger clonotype sits a single base away.

Broad study findings and their caveats: How much clinical and demographic metadata was included differed by source and by participant, and the metadata was provided uncurated.

The collaborating institutions used their own protocols to collect whole blood in K2EDTA tubes. Collaborator samples were shipped for TCRbeta analysis as frozen whole blood, isolated PBMCs, or DNA extracted from either sample type. From the cysteine through the phenylalanine, the CDR3 covers 14 amino acids. CDR3 DNA only is kept here, 42 bases in frame from base 1. After removal of 4 bases from V and 2 bases from J, the junction retains 4 bases not matched to a gene. From the germline V gene, CDR1 is LGHNA and CDR2 is YSLEER. TCRbeta CDR3 regions were amplified from genomic DNA by means of the immunoSEQ Assay, a bias-controlled multiplex PCR. The authors' analysis ran thus. Nucleated cell counts per sample were estimated from amplification of reference gene primers within the assay. To quantify the absolute abundance of each unique TCRbeta CDR3 rearrangement, sequence reads were collapsed and filtered. For each sample, productive Simpson clonality was calculated as the square root of Simpson's diversity index across productive rearrangements. Entries here come from immuneACCESS through TCRdb and include only in-frame sequences with V and J called. Some clones fail to appear in such tables; in the studies checked, an unresolved V gene covers under half of the shortfall, and the cause of the remainder is unknown. From that table come the V and J calls and clone size; the DNA was used to work out D and trimming. Present in this sample are about 74,000 clones, approximately 85% of which were seen just once. The leading ten clones occupy over 35% of the sample.

The rearranged chain carries TRBV4-3 and TRBJ1-2, with TRBD1 matching 7 junction bases. This TCR was recovered from a man aged 65-85 years with acute or convalescent COVID-19. Specimen: peripheral blood. This receptor carries the CDR3 CASSRRGANYGYTF. In nucleotide form, the sequence is TGCGCCAGCAGCCGCAGGGGGGCGAACTATGGCTACACCTTC.